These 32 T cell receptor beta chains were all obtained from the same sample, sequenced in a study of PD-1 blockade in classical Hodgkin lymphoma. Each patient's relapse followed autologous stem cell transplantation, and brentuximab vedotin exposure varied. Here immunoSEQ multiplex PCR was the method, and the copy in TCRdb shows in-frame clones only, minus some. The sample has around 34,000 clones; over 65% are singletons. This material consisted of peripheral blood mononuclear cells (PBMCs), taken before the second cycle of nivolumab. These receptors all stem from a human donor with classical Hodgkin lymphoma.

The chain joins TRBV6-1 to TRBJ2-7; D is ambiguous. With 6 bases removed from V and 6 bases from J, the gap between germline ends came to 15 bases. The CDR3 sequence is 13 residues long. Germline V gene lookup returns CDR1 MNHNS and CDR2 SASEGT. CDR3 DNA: TGTGCCAGCAGCCGCTCGGCCAGAGGCGAGCAGTACTTC. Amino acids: CASSRSARGEQYF.

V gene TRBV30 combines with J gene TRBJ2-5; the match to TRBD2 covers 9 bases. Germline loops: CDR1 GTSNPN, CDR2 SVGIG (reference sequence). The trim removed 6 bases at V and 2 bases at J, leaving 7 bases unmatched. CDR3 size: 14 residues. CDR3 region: CACRLAGWQETQYF. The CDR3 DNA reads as TGTGCCTGCCGGCTAGCGGGATGGCAAGAGACCCAGTACTTC.

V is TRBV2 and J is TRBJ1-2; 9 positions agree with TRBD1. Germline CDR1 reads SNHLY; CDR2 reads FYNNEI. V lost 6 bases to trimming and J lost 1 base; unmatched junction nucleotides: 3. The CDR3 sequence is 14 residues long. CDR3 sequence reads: CASSRDRDNYGYTF. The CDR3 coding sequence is TGTGCCAGCAGCCGGGACAGGGATAACTATGGCTACACCTTC. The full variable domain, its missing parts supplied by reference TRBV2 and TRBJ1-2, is EPEVTQTPSHQVTQMGQEVILRCVPISNHLYFYWYRQILGQKVEFLVSFYNNEISEKSEIFDDQFSVERPDGSNFTLKIRSTKLEDSAMYFCASSRDRDNYGYTFGSGTRLTVV.

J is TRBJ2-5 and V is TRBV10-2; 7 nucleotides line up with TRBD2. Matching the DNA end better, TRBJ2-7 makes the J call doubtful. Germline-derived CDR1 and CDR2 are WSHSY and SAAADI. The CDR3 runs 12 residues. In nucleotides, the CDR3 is TGCGCCAGCAGCGGGGGAGGGCACGAGCAGTACTTC. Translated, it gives CASSGGGHEQYF.

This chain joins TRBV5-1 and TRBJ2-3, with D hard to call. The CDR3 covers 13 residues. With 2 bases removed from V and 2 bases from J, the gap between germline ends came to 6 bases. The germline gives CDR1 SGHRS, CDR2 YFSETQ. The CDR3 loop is CASSLGPTDTQYF. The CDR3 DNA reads TGCGCCAGCAGCTTAGGACCCACAGATACGCAGTATTTT.

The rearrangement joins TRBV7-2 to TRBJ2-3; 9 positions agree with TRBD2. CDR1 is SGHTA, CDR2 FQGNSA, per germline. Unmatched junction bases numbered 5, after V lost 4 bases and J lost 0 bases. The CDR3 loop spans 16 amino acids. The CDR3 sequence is CASSSQLAGSTDTQYF. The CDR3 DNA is TGTGCCAGCAGCTCCCAACTAGCGGGCAGCACAGATACGCAGTATTTT.

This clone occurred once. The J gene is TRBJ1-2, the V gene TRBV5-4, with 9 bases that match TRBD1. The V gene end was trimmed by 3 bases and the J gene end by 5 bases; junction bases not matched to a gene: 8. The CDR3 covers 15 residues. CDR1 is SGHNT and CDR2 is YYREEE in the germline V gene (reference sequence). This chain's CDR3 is CASSSGTGTGYGYTF. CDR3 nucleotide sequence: TGTGCCAGCAGCTCAGGGACAGGGACGGGGTATGGCTACACCTTC.

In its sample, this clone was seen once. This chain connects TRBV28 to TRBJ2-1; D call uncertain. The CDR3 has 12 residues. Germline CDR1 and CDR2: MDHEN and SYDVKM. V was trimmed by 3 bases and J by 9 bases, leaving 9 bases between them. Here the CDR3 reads CASSLARVEQFF. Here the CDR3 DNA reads TGTGCCAGCAGTTTGGCGAGAGTTGAGCAGTTCTTC. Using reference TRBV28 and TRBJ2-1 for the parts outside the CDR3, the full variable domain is DVKVTQSSRYLVKRTGEKVFLECVQDMDHENMFWYRQDPGLGLRLIYFSYDVKMKEKGDIPEGYSVSREKKERFSLILESASTNQTSMYLCASSLARVEQFFGPGTRLTVL.

The CDR3 nucleotides are TGTGCCACCAGCAGAGCAAGGACTGAGGGTAGCACTGAAGCTTTCTTT. This gives the protein CATSRARTEGSTEAFF. The chain recombines TRBV15 with TRBJ1-1; D uncertain. The CDR3 is made up of 16 amino acids. Between the trimmed V and J ends, which lost 1 base and 4 bases, there was a span of 16 bases. Germline values: CDR1 LNHNV, CDR2 YYDKDF (reference sequence).

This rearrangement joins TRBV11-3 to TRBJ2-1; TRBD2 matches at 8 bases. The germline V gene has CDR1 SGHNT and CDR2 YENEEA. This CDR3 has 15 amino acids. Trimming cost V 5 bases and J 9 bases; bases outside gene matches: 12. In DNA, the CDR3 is TGTGCCAGCAGCCCCTATGACGGGGGGGCCGGTGAGCAGTTCTTC. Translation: CASSPYDGGAGEQFF.

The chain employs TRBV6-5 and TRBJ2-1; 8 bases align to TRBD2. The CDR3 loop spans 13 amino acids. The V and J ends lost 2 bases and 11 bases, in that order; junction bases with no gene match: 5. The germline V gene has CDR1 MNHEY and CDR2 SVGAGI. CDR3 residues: CASSYGAGAQQFF. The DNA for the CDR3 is TGTGCCAGCAGTTACGGAGCGGGGGCCCAGCAGTTCTTC.

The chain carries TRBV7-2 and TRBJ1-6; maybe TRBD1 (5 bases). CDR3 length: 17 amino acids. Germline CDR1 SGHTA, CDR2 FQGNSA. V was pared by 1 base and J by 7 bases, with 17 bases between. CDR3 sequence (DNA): TGTGCCAGCAGCTTAGGGGTGGCAGGGACGGGGAATTCACCCCTCCACTTT. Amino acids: CASSLGVAGTGNSPLHF.

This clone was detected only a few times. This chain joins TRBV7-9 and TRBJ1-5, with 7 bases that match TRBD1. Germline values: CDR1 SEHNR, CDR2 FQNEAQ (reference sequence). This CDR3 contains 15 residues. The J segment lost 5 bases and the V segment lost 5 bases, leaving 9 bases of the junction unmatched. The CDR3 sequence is CASSPLGQADQPQHF. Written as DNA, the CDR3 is TGTGCCAGCAGCCCTCTCGGACAGGCAGATCAGCCCCAGCATTTT.

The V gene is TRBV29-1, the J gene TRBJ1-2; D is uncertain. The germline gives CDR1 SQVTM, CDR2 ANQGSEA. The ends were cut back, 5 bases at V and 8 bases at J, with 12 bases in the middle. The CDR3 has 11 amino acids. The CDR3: CSVRVMEGYTF. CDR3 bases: TGCAGCGTTCGGGTGATGGAGGGCTACACCTTC.

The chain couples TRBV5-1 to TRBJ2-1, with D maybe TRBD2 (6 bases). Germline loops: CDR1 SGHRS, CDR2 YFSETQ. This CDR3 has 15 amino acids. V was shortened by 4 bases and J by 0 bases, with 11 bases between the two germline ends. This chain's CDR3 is CASSPRLDSYNEQFF. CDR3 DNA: TGCGCCAGCAGCCCTCGACTAGACTCCTACAATGAGCAGTTCTTC.

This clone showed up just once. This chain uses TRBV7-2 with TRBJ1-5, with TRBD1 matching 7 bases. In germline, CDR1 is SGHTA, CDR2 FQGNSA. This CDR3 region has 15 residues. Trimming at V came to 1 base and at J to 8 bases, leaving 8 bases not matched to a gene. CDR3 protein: CASSLGAGQQEPQHF. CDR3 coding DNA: TGTGCCAGCAGCTTAGGAGCGGGACAGCAGGAGCCCCAGCATTTT.

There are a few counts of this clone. The CDR3 here is CASSFMGPNEKLFF. CDR3 nucleotides: TGCGCCAGCAGCTTCATGGGTCCTAATGAAAAACTGTTTTTT. The chain couples TRBV5-1 to TRBJ1-4; D unclear. Germline-derived CDR1 and CDR2 are SGHRS and YFSETQ. The V gene lost 2 bases and the J gene lost 3 bases, with 8 bases spanning the gap. This CDR3 has 14 residues.

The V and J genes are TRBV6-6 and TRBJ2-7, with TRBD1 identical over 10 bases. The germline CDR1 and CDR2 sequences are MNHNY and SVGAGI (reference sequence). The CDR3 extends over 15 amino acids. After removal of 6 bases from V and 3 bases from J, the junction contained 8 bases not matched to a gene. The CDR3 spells CASSPGTGEFYEQYF. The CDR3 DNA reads TGTGCCAGCAGCCCTGGGACAGGGGAGTTCTACGAGCAGTACTTC.

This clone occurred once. This CDR3 is CASSLPFREDEQFF. In DNA form, the CDR3 reads TGCGCCAGCAGCTTACCCTTCCGGGAAGATGAGCAGTTCTTC. The genes are TRBV5-1 and TRBJ2-1; possible D gene TRBD2, 5 bases. Trimming took off 2 bases at V and 8 bases at J, with 14 bases between the two ends. Germline-derived CDR1 and CDR2 are SGHRS and YFSETQ. The CDR3 extends over 14 amino acids.

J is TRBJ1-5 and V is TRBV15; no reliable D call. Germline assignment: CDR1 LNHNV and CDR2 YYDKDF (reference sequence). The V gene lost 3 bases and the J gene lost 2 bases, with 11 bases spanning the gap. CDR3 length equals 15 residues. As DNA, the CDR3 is TGTGCCACCAGCAGTGGGCGATTCGGCAATCAGCCCCAGCATTTT. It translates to CATSSGRFGNQPQHF.

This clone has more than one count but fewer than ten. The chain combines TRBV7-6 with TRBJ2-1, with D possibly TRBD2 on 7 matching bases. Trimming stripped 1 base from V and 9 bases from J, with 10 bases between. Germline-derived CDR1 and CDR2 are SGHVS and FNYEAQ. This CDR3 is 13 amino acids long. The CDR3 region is CASSLGGGGEQFF. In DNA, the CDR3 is TGTGCCAGCAGCTTAGGGGGGGGCGGTGAGCAGTTCTTC.

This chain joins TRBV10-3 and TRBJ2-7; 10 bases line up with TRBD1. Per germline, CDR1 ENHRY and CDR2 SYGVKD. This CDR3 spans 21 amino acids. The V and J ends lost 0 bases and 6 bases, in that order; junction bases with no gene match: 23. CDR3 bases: TGTGCCATCAGTGAGTCGGGATCTCGCCGAGACCAGACAGGGGGCTGGGGCGAGCAGTACTTC. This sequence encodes CAISESGSRRDQTGGWGEQYF.

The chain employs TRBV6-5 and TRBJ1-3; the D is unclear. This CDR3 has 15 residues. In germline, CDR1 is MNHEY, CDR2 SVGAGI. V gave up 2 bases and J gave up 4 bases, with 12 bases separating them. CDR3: CASSYTGRAGNTIYF. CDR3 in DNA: TGTGCCAGCAGTTACACCGGGAGAGCAGGAAACACCATATATTTT.

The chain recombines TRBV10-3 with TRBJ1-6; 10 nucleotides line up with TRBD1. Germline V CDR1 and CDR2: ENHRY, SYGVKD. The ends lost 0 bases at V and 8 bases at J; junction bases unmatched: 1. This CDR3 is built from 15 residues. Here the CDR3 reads CAISESGTGDSPLHF. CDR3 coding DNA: TGTGCCATCAGTGAGTCGGGGACAGGGGATTCACCCCTCCACTTT.

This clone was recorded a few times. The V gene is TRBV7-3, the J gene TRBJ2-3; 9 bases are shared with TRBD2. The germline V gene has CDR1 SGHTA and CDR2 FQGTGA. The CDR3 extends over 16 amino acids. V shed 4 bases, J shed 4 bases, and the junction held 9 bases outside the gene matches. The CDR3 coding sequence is TGTGCCAGCAGCTCTGACACTAGCGGGTATCCAGATACGCAGTATTTT. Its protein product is CASSSDTSGYPDTQYF.

The CDR3 nucleotides read TGTGCCAGCAGTTACCGTAGCCCAGATACGCAGTATTTT. Protein sequence: CASSYRSPDTQYF. The chain uses TRBV6-5 and TRBJ2-3; no definite D call. The CDR3 loop spans 13 amino acids. The germline CDR1 and CDR2 sequences are MNHEY and SVGAGI. Trimming left V 2 bases short and J 4 bases short, with 7 bases between.

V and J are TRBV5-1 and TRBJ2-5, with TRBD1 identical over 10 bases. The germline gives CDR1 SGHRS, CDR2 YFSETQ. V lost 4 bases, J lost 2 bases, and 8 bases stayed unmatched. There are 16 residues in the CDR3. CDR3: CASSALDRGLQETQYF. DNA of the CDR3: TGCGCCAGCAGCGCCCTGGACAGGGGGTTGCAAGAGACCCAGTACTTC.

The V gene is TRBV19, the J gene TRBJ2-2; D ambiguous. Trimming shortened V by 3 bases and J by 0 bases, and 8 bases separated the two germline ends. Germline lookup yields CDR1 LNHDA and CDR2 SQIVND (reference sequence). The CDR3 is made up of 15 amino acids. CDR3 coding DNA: TGTGCCAGTAGTATCGAGATATCGAACACCGGGGAGCTGTTTTTT. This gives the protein CASSIEISNTGELFF.

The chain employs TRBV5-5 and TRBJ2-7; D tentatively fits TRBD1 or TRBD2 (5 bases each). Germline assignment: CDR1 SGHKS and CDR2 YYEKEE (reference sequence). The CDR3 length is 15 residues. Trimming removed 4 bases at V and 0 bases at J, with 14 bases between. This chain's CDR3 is CASSPMGTASYEQYF. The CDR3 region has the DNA TGTGCCAGCAGCCCGATGGGGACGGCCTCCTACGAGCAGTACTTC.

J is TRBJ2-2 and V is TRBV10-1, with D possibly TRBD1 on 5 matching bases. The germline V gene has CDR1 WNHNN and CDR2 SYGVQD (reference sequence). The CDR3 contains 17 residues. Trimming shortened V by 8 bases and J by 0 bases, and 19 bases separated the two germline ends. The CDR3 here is CASSGVRQTANTGELFF. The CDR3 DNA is TGCGCCAGCTCCGGAGTCCGACAGACCGCGAACACCGGGGAGCTGTTTTTT.

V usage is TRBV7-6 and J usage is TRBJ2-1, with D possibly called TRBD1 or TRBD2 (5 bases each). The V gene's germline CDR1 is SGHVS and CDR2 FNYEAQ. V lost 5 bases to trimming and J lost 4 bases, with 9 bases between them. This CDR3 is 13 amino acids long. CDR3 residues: CASSRGPYNEQFF. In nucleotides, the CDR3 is TGTGCCAGCAGCCGGGGCCCATACAATGAGCAGTTCTTC.

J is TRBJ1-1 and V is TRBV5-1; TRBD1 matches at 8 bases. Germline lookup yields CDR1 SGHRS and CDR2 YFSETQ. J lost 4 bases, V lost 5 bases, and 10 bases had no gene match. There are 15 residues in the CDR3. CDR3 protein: CASSILGQEGTEAFF. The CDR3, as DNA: TGCGCCAGCAGTATATTGGGACAGGAGGGCACTGAAGCTTTCTTT.